This T cell receptor (beta chain) was obtained from a study of vaccination and CD4 T cells after COVID-19. Study-wide results and caveats: Median counts of SARS-CoV-2-reactive clonotypes increased from approximately 21 to 40; this difference was not significant.

This clonotype was detected only a few times. Its antigen remains unidentified. Germline lookup yields CDR1 SGHDN and CDR2 FVKESK. CDR3 length: 15 residues. Trimming cost V 4 bases and J 4 bases, with 16 bases left between them. An Oncomine TCR Beta short-read assay was used to sequence the DNA from cultured CD4+ T cells. TCRdb re-analysed the PCR reads in MiXCR, keeping a single row per CDR3 protein. Seen here are about 10,000 distinct CDR3 sequences, about 51% observed once, and the top ten hold 30% to 35%. Noted treatment: approximately nine-day PBMC culture with coronavirus spike peptide pools or control peptides (ViraFEST assay).

The specimen sequenced was CD4+ T cells from blood, cultured in vitro. The chain recombines TRBV14 with TRBJ1-2; tentative D call: TRBD1 (6 bases). The TCR sequence derives from a human donor who had recovered from COVID-19. As DNA, the CDR3 is TGTGCCAGCAGCCTCACCGACAGGAGCCTCTATGGCTACACCTTC. As protein: CASSLTDRSLYGYTF.